This is a list of T cell receptor beta chains from one sample in a study of cytomegalovirus exposure and HLA in healthy donors. Method: immunoSEQ multiplex PCR; TCRdb's copy keeps in-frame clones and lacks some. This table holds about 160,000 clones, about 85% found once. The specimen was PBMCs. These receptor sequences come from a male donor in good health and CMV-seropositive. Both conserved end residues are part of each CDR3. D genes are given only for firm matches. A row's size may be missing; if present it is once, few, many or a size class.

>-|TRBJ1-1|TRBD1|TRBV30
TGTGCCTGGAAGGGGACAGGGAGGGGGGACACTGAAGCTTTCTTT
CAWKGTGRGDTEAFF
>few|TRBJ2-7|TRBD1|TRBV7-2
TGTGCCAGCAGCTTGGGACGGGCGGCTAAGGGGGCGCAGTACTTC
CASSLGRAAKGAQYF
>-|TRBJ1-5|TRBD1|TRBV5-6
TGTGCCAGCAGTACAACAGGGGACCTCAATCAGCCCCAGCATTTT
CASSTTGDLNQPQHF
>once|TRBJ2-1|TRBD2|TRBV28
TGTGCCAGCAGTTCGCCGGGACTAGTACAGTTCTTC
CASSSPGLVQFF
>-|TRBJ2-7|TRBD1|TRBV6-5
TGTGCCAGCAGTTACTCGACAGGGAACGAGCAGTACTTC
CASSYSTGNEQYF
>-|TRBJ2-2|TRBD2|TRBV6-4
TGTGCCAGCAGCATTATACCTAGCGGGAACACCGGGGAGCTGTTTTTT
CASSIIPSGNTGELFF
>-|TRBJ1-2|TRBD1|TRBV27
TGTGCCAGCAGTTTGGGGACAGGGTCTGGCTACACCTTC
CASSLGTGSGYTF
>-|TRBJ1-5|TRBD1|TRBV7-9
TGTTCCAGCAGCCCCTCTGGAGACAGGGGAAGACAGCCCCAGCATTTT
CSSSPSGDRGRQPQHF
>few|TRBJ1-1|-|TRBV27
TGTGCCAGCAGTTTATCCGGGATAAACACTGAAGCTTTCTTT
CASSLSGINTEAFF
>-|TRBJ2-3|TRBD2|TRBV5-5
TGTGCCAGCAGCTTGGCCCGGCGCGGGAGGAATACAGATACGCAGTATTTT
CASSLARRGRNTDTQYF
>-|TRBJ2-2|TRBD2|TRBV7-2
TGTGCCAGCAGCTTAACCAGGACTAGCGGGGACACCGGGGAGCTGTTTTTT
CASSLTRTSGDTGELFF
>few|TRBJ2-5|TRBD2|TRBV7-2
TGTGCCAGCAGCCGGGGGGTGGCTAGCGGGAACCAAGAGACCCAGTACTTC
CASSRGVASGNQETQYF
>-|TRBJ2-3|TRBD2|TRBV4-1
TGCGCCAGCAGCCACGGCGGGAGCGGAGATACGCAGTATTTT
CASSHGGSGDTQYF
>-|TRBJ2-2|-|TRBV5-1
TGCGCCAGCAGCTTGGATGGGGCGGGGCCAGCCCAACGGGAGCTGTTTTTT
CASSLDGAGPAQRELFF
>-|TRBJ2-3|TRBD2|TRBV7-3
TGTGCCAGCAGCTTATTTAGCGGGAGCGCAGATACGCAGTATTTT
CASSLFSGSADTQYF
>-|TRBJ2-4|-|TRBV14
TGTGCCAGCAGCTTGGCGCAGGGGGCCAAAAACATTCAGTACTTC
CASSLAQGAKNIQYF
>-|TRBJ2-7|TRBD2|TRBV19
TGTGCCAGTAGTACGGTAGCGGGCTCCTACGAGCAGTACTTC
CASSTVAGSYEQYF
>-|TRBJ2-7|-|TRBV20-1
TGCAGTGCTAGCCGTAGCAACGAGCAGTACTTC
CSASRSNEQYF
>few|TRBJ2-7|TRBD2|TRBV9
TGTGCCAGCAGCCCCATCGCGGGAGCTTTCTACGAGCAGTACTTC
CASSPIAGAFYEQYF
>-|TRBJ2-1|TRBD2|TRBV7-3
TGTGCCAGCAGCCGGGCGGGGGGCCGGGGGTACAATGAGCAGTTCTTC
CASSRAGGRGYNEQFF
>-|TRBJ2-7|TRBD2|TRBV11-1
TGTGCCAGCAGCTCGGGGACTAGGGGCTCCGAGCAGTACTTC
CASSSGTRGSEQYF
>-|TRBJ2-7|-|TRBV5-1
TGCGCCAGTGGACAAGACTCCTACGAGCAGTACTTC
CASGQDSYEQYF
>once|TRBJ2-3|-|TRBV5-6
TGTGCCAGCGGTAGGAGATTCACAGATACGCAGTATTTT
CASGRRFTDTQYF
>-|TRBJ1-1|-|TRBV2
TGTGCCAGCTTTCCAGGGAAGAGCACTGAAGCTTTCTTT
CASFPGKSTEAFF
>-|TRBJ1-6|-|TRBV28
TGTGCCAGCAGCCCACAGGCGTCCAATTCACCCCTCCACTTT
CASSPQASNSPLHF
>-|TRBJ1-6|-|TRBV11-3
TGTGCCAGCAAATTACAGGGTTCGCGTTCACCCCTCCACTTT
CASKLQGSRSPLHF
>-|TRBJ2-3|-|TRBV10-3
TGTGCCACCTTATATAGCGGCACAGATACGCAGTATTTT
CATLYSGTDTQYF
>-|TRBJ1-4|TRBD1|TRBV19
TGTGCCAGTAGTCGAGGGGACAGTAATGAAAAACTGTTTTTT
CASSRGDSNEKLFF
>-|TRBJ2-3|-|TRBV6-5
TGTGCCAGCAGCCGACAGCCACTCAGCACAGATACGCAGTATTTT
CASSRQPLSTDTQYF
>-|TRBJ2-7|-|TRBV13
TGTGCCAGCAGCTTAGACTCGTACGAGCAGTACTTC
CASSLDSYEQYF
>once|TRBJ2-1|-|TRBV5-4
TGTGCCAGCAGTCATCAGCGTGGCGGAAACAATGAGCAGTTCTTC
CASSHQRGGNNEQFF
>-|TRBJ1-1|TRBD1|TRBV4-2
TGTGCCAGCAGCGGGACAGCGAACACTGAAGCTTTCTTT
CASSGTANTEAFF
>-|TRBJ1-3|TRBD1|TRBV9
TGTGCCAGCTCGACAGGGTCAAACACCATATATTTT
CASSTGSNTIYF
>-|TRBJ2-1|TRBD2|TRBV25-1
TGTGCCAGCAGTGAAGGGACTAGTCTCCAGTTCTTC
CASSEGTSLQFF
>-|TRBJ2-3|TRBD2|TRBV27
TGTGCCAGCAGTTTACGAGCGATAGCGGGGTGGGGCACAGATACGCAGTATTTT
CASSLRAIAGWGTDTQYF
>-|TRBJ2-1|-|TRBV2
TGTGCCAGCAGTACCCAACGAGATGAGCAGTTCTTC
CASSTQRDEQFF
>-|TRBJ2-7|-|TRBV7-2
TGTGCCAGCAGCCTTAGCGGTAGTTTAGACGAGCAGTACTTC
CASSLSGSLDEQYF